This entry is about one TCR beta chain. In this sample, this clonotype turned up many times. No much larger clone is present one base from it, and per-base qualities are unavailable. This record belongs to a study of T cells after yellow fever vaccination (dated by TCRdb to between 2019 and 2020). Study-wide context: Using CD3, CD45RA, CCR7 and CD95 staining, memory subsets (EM, EMRA, CM and Tscm) were sorted on a BD FACS Aria III. Libraries from fractions with low cell numbers were prepared with the SMART-Seq v4 Ultra Low Input RNA kit. Bulk TCR alpha and beta repertoires were sequenced longitudinally to track T-cell clones before and after primary and booster YFV17D yellow fever vaccination. Two healthy male donors, one aged 18 to 30 and one aged 30 to 39 years, were included in the cohort. Blood was drawn at multiple timepoints before and after primary and secondary immunization, with bulk PBMC replicates and cell subsets isolated. Memory subsets were sorted on days 0, 15 and 45 and at 18 months following primary vaccination, and on days 0, 15 and 45 following the 30-year booster. On the study overall, not on this receptor specifically: A small share of clonotypes was detected in both CD4 and CD8 compartments, with the overlap likely arising from convergent recombination. Only a couple of donors were included in the study, so the extent to which the findings can be generalized is limited. The secondary T-cell response was weaker than the primary response but faster, peaking on day 5 instead of day 15. On day 0, almost all vaccine-responding clonotypes were below detection in the sorted memory subsets. After the booster, most clones that had expanded after primary vaccination were detected again (about 97% of CD4 and around 88% of CD8), suggesting broad maintenance of memory. Computational filtering was required because FACS-sorted repertoires could contain abundant contaminating clonotypes from the bulk population.

Interpreted using the paper, the treatment or condition label stands for: live attenuated yellow fever vaccine strain. PBMCs were isolated from peripheral blood using a standard Ficoll-Paque protocol. The RNeasy Micro Kit was used to extract RNA from sorted memory subsets. The CDR3 runs 15 amino acids, cysteine and phenylalanine included. CDR3 DNA is the only sequence kept; it has 45 bases, read in frame from the first base. V is reduced by 3 bases and J by 0 bases, leaving a spacing of 11 bases between them. In the germline V gene, CDR1 corresponds to KGHSH and CDR2 to LQKENI. TCR cDNA was made using 5'RACE template switching, a step that added a universal primer site and unique molecular identifiers. cDNA synthesis was primed from both the TCR alpha and TCR beta constant segments. Two PCR steps were used to amplify libraries, with sample barcodes and sequencing adapters being added in the second step. Sequencing of the libraries was done on either Illumina HiSeq 2500 (2x100 bp) or NovaSeq (2x150 bp). As for how the authors treated the data: MIGEC handled demultiplexing of reads and collapsing into UMI consensus sequences, while MiXCR performed V(D)J alignment. Vaccine-responding clonotypes were defined with edgeR using replicate PBMC samples, requiring FDR below 0.01 and a log2 fold change above 5 up to day 15. CD4 or CD8 identity was assigned to each bulk clonotype according to whether the clonotype was present at higher abundance in the sequenced CD4 repertoire or the sequenced CD8 repertoire. To estimate how each clone was distributed across memory phenotypes, clonotype frequencies in memory subsets were weighted by the numbers of FACS-sorted cells. Starting from the raw public reads, TCRdb applied fastp trimming at Q25, assembled clones with MiXCR and retained in-frame beta chains. Each CDR3 protein gets just one entry, which takes the most common genes and DNA from the rows behind it. The V and J calls and clone size are TCRdb's, not the authors'. The sample table shows over 8,000 distinct CDR3 sequences, and under 5.5% are seen once. Less than 2% of the sample is in the top ten clones.

The chain links TRBV18 with TRBJ1-2, with the D gene not confidently named. Sequencing used PBMCs, either bulk or a sorted T-cell subset (CD4+, CD8+, memory, or dextramer-sorted; not recorded which), obtained less than 16 days after the first yellow fever vaccination. This clonotype originated in a man between 18 and 35 years old who received the YFV17D yellow fever vaccine. CDR3 sequence: CASSPGNGANYGYTF. The DNA reads TGTGCCAGCTCACCTGGTAACGGAGCTAACTATGGCTACACCTTC.